This T cell receptor (beta chain) was sequenced for a study of graft-versus-host responses after intestinal transplantation (dated by TCRdb to the early 2020s). Concerning the study at large: The transplants that recipients received were multivisceral, liver-intestinal, or isolated intestinal. Graft-versus-host and host-versus-graft alloreactive T cell clones were tracked in the graft, circulation and bone marrow after intestinal transplantation using bulk TCR-beta CDR3 sequencing. The cohort enrolled 20 to 25 intestinal transplant recipients including one retransplant, and a few patients lacking pretransplant specimens were excluded. A peak of at least 4% donor T cells among recipient peripheral blood mononuclear cells was the definition used for donor T cell macrochimerism. Alloreactive clones were identified by sequencing pre-transplant mixed lymphocyte reaction products and comparing them with unstimulated pre-transplant donor and recipient T cells. All recipients received anti-thymocyte globulin induction followed by maintenance tacrolimus and steroids for roughly three years. Samples from a few later patients were sequenced in-house on an Illumina MiSeq with MiXCR processing rather than by the commercial service. The paper as a whole reports these results and caveats: GvH clones turned up in recipient bone marrow, with some appearing earlier in ileal mucosa or blood, a pattern consistent with an intestinal mucosal origin. Patients with donor T cell macrochimerism had high GvH to HvG T cell clonal ratios in their allografts. The relatively low number and heterogeneity of intestinal transplant patients limited the conclusions. Peak levels of circulating GvH clones were associated with declines in HvG clones early after transplant.

Notes on this clone: Its antigen target is currently unknown. No base quality values were provided; no much bigger clone lies one nucleotide off.

The intended sense of this specimen's time point label: cells obtained before transplantation from donor or recipient. CD3+CD4+ and CD3+CD8+ populations were FACS-sorted from unstimulated pre-transplant donor and recipient cells taken from spleen or lymph nodes. The library was prepared using the immunoSEQ multiplex PCR assay. For most patients, genomic DNA was isolated with the Qiagen DNeasy Blood and Tissue Kit and shipped frozen to Adaptive Biotechnologies for TCR sequencing. For most patients, high-throughput TCR-beta CDR3 sequencing of genomic DNA was performed by Adaptive Biotechnologies. Under the source paper's analysis protocol: TCR sequencing data were retrieved from Adaptive's ImmunoSEQ software for around 20 patients, whereas a few other patients were processed with MiXCR and VDJtools. To correct CD4 versus CD8 sorting errors, any sequence found in both subsets at a frequency ratio below 5:1 was removed. Because the origin of CDR3 nucleotide sequences shared between donor and recipient could not be assigned, those sequences were removed. To be classed as alloreactive, a clone needed at least 2-fold expansion over unstimulated cells and a minimum CFSE-low frequency of 0.002% (template counts) or 0.001% (read counts). Mappable clones were those detected in sequenced pre-transplant spleen, lymph node, or MLR CFSE-low populations of the donor or recipient. Cumulative frequency of alloreactive clones was calculated as a percentage of all sequences weighted by copy number. TCRdb stores this immuneACCESS table with in-frame sequences only. Part of the clones is absent; in the studies checked, under half of the shortfall reflects unresolved V genes, and no reason is known for the rest. The D gene and trimming were derived from the DNA, and the V and J assignments and clone size from that table. Recorded for this sample are just under 65,000 clones; more than 85% of them occurred a single time. The ten largest clones add up to about 1.7% of the sample.

The CDR3 numbers 17 residues from cysteine through phenylalanine. The kept DNA is CDR3 alone, 51 bases in frame from the first base. Germline trimming: 0 bases from V, 6 bases from J; junction bases outside gene matches: 7. For CDR1 and CDR2, the germline V gene lists LGHNA and YSLEER. Sequenced here: unstimulated CD8+ T cells sorted from spleen or lymph node cells, sampled before transplant. The origin of this receptor is a human donor who was the organ donor for an intestinal transplant. This chain is built from TRBV4-3 and TRBJ1-6, and 8 junction bases match TRBD1. The DNA reads as follows: TGCGCCAGCAGCCAAGATTCGACAGGGGCCGGTAATTCACCCCTCCACTTT. Its protein reads: CASSQDSTGAGNSPLHF.